This T cell receptor beta chain originates from a study of T cell responses to AZD1222 COVID-19 vaccine. Germline V gene data show CDR1 as SGHTA and CDR2 as FQGNSA. The length of the CDR3 is 16 residues. V lost 4 bases and J lost 1; bases outside the gene matches: 7. Findings and caveats of the study: All repertoire sampling was performed exclusively after the peak T cell response. Vaccine-related CD4 TCRs covered spike, predominating at 160-218 and 743-854.

The table came from immunoSEQ multiplex PCR; TCRdb's copy has only in-frame clones and leaves some out. The sample contains about 150,000 clones, under 95% of which appear only once. A word on this clone: Antigen specificity is unknown.

The specimen was peripheral blood, collected 28 days after the second AZD1222 dose. This TCR was recovered from an adult who received the AZD1222 COVID-19 vaccine. The chain has TRBV7-2 and TRBJ2-3; 8 nucleotides line up with TRBD2. The CDR3 loop is CASSYAGGAGTDTQYF. The CDR3 nucleotides read TGTGCCAGCAGCTACGCGGGGGGAGCCGGCACAGATACGCAGTATTTT.